Listed below are T cell receptor beta chains from one sample, sequenced in a study of blood T cell repertoires in COVID-19. Sequencing was performed with immunoSEQ multiplex PCR; in TCRdb, only in-frame clones are kept and a portion is missing. This sample yields fewer than 500,000 clones, of which about nine tenths are seen a single time; around 0.7% belongs to the top ten. The sample taken for sequencing was PBMCs or T cells enriched from blood (not recorded which). These receptors were collected from a woman aged 18 to 35 who had recovered from COVID-19. The CDR3 runs from the conserved cysteine through the conserved F or W. The D gene is left open where the match is weak. Clone size appears in some rows only: once, few, many, or a class for an expanded clone.

d_call: TRBD1; j_call: TRBJ1-2; clone_size: .; v_call: TRBV7-9; cdr3_nt: TGTGCCAGCAGCTTTGCAGGGACAGGGTCTAACTATGGCTACACCTTC; cdr3_aa: CASSFAGTGSNYGYTF
d_call: .; j_call: TRBJ1-1; clone_size: .; v_call: TRBV25-1; cdr3_nt: TGTGCCAGCAGTGTAAGCGGTCGGGCTTTCTTT; cdr3_aa: CASSVSGRAFF
d_call: .; j_call: TRBJ1-2; clone_size: .; v_call: TRBV5-1; cdr3_nt: TGCGCCAGCAGCGAAATCCTTTCAGCTAACTATGGCTACACCTTC; cdr3_aa: CASSEILSANYGYTF
d_call: TRBD1; j_call: TRBJ1-1; clone_size: .; v_call: TRBV4-1; cdr3_nt: TGCGCCAGCAGTCCCGGGACAGGGGGCCAGGGGGGCCAGTTT; cdr3_aa: CASSPGTGGQGGQF
d_call: TRBD1; j_call: TRBJ1-1; clone_size: .; v_call: TRBV7-2; cdr3_nt: TGTGCCAGCAGCTTAGGAGGCAGGGGGCTGAGCACTGAAGCTTTCTTT; cdr3_aa: CASSLGGRGLSTEAFF
d_call: TRBD2; j_call: TRBJ2-3; clone_size: .; v_call: TRBV7-9; cdr3_nt: TGTGCCAGCAGCTTCGGCGGGGGGGCAAGAGATACGCAGTATTTT; cdr3_aa: CASSFGGGARDTQYF
d_call: .; j_call: TRBJ1-4; clone_size: .; v_call: TRBV6-2/TRBV6-3; cdr3_nt: TGTGCCAGCAGTCGACCCGTGGAGGGAAAACTGTTTTTT; cdr3_aa: CASSRPVEGKLFF
d_call: TRBD1; j_call: TRBJ1-2; clone_size: .; v_call: TRBV29-1; cdr3_nt: TGCAGCGGCTGGGACAGGGCCTATGGCTACACCTTC; cdr3_aa: CSGWDRAYGYTF
d_call: .; j_call: TRBJ2-2; clone_size: .; v_call: TRBV19; cdr3_nt: TGTGCCAGTAGTATAAACGGGGATTACGGGGAGCTGTTTTTT; cdr3_aa: CASSINGDYGELFF
d_call: .; j_call: TRBJ1-5; clone_size: .; v_call: TRBV2; cdr3_nt: TGTGCCAGCAAGGGCGGGGTTAGCAATCAGCCCCAGCATTTT; cdr3_aa: CASKGGVSNQPQHF
d_call: TRBD2; j_call: TRBJ2-3; clone_size: .; v_call: TRBV5-1; cdr3_nt: TGCGCCAGCAGCACCACTAGCGGATCCACAGATACGCAGTATTTT; cdr3_aa: CASSTTSGSTDTQYF
d_call: TRBD2; j_call: TRBJ2-1; clone_size: .; v_call: TRBV2; cdr3_nt: TGTGCCAGCAGTCCCTCCCCGGGGGGGCCCTACAATGAGCAGTTCTTC; cdr3_aa: CASSPSPGGPYNEQFF
d_call: TRBD2; j_call: TRBJ2-2; clone_size: .; v_call: TRBV27; cdr3_nt: TGTGCCAGCCGCGGAGTCCCACGGGGGGTCACCGGGGAGCTGTTTTTT; cdr3_aa: CASRGVPRGVTGELFF
d_call: TRBD2; j_call: TRBJ2-1; clone_size: .; v_call: TRBV7-2; cdr3_nt: TGTGCCAGCAGCTTAGTAGCGGGGGGGCACAATGAGCAGTTCTTC; cdr3_aa: CASSLVAGGHNEQFF
d_call: .; j_call: TRBJ1-2; clone_size: .; v_call: TRBV2; cdr3_nt: TGTGCCAGCAGGCAACAGGCCTATGGCTACACCTTC; cdr3_aa: CASRQQAYGYTF
d_call: TRBD2; j_call: TRBJ2-3; clone_size: once; v_call: TRBV7-2; cdr3_nt: TGTGCCAGCAGCTCCGGGGGGGCGACAGATACGCAGTATTTT; cdr3_aa: CASSSGGATDTQYF
d_call: .; j_call: TRBJ1-2; clone_size: .; v_call: TRBV9; cdr3_nt: TGTGCCAGCAGCGTAGGTGCAGGGGCCTATGGCTACACCTTC; cdr3_aa: CASSVGAGAYGYTF
d_call: .; j_call: TRBJ2-1; clone_size: .; v_call: TRBV9; cdr3_nt: TGTGCCAGCAGCGTCAGGGGGGACTCCTACAATGAGCAGTTCTTC; cdr3_aa: CASSVRGDSYNEQFF
d_call: TRBD2; j_call: TRBJ2-5; clone_size: .; v_call: TRBV2; cdr3_nt: TGTGCCAGCAGAGAGCGGGGGGGTGAAGAGACCCAGTACTTC; cdr3_aa: CASRERGGEETQYF
d_call: .; j_call: TRBJ1-6; clone_size: .; v_call: TRBV30; cdr3_nt: TGTGCCTGGAGTTTTGTACGGGGGGGTTATTCACCCCTCCACTTT; cdr3_aa: CAWSFVRGGYSPLHF
d_call: .; j_call: TRBJ1-1; clone_size: .; v_call: TRBV5-1; cdr3_nt: TGCGCCAGCAGCACAGACGTGGACATCGGCACTGAAGCTTTCTTT; cdr3_aa: CASSTDVDIGTEAFF
d_call: .; j_call: TRBJ1-1; clone_size: .; v_call: TRBV7-9; cdr3_nt: TGTGCCAGCAGCTTGACTCAGGGCGGGAGCACTGAAGCTTTCTTT; cdr3_aa: CASSLTQGGSTEAFF
d_call: .; j_call: TRBJ1-3; clone_size: .; v_call: TRBV30; cdr3_nt: TGTGCCTGGACCCGCCGGAGGTCTGGAAACACCATATATTTT; cdr3_aa: CAWTRRRSGNTIYF
d_call: .; j_call: TRBJ1-1; clone_size: .; v_call: TRBV18; cdr3_nt: TGTGCCAGCTCACCCCTAAACAGGGCTCGAGCTTTCTTT; cdr3_aa: CASSPLNRARAFF
d_call: TRBD1; j_call: TRBJ1-5; clone_size: .; v_call: TRBV5-1; cdr3_nt: TGCGCCAGCAGCTTGGAGGGGACAGGGTACAATCAGCCCCAGCATTTT; cdr3_aa: CASSLEGTGYNQPQHF
d_call: .; j_call: TRBJ1-5; clone_size: .; v_call: TRBV28; cdr3_nt: TGTGCCAGCAGCTGGGGAGGATATAGCAATCAGCCCCAGCATTTT; cdr3_aa: CASSWGGYSNQPQHF
d_call: TRBD1; j_call: TRBJ2-3; clone_size: .; v_call: TRBV5-4; cdr3_nt: TGTGCCAGCAGCTTGGCCGGGACAGGGTGGATAGATACGCAGTATTTT; cdr3_aa: CASSLAGTGWIDTQYF
d_call: TRBD1; j_call: TRBJ2-1; clone_size: .; v_call: TRBV5-1; cdr3_nt: TGCGCCAGCAGCTTAGCGGGACAGGGGGTTGGCAATGAGCAGTTCTTC; cdr3_aa: CASSLAGQGVGNEQFF
d_call: TRBD1; j_call: TRBJ2-3; clone_size: .; v_call: TRBV3-1/TRBV3-2; cdr3_nt: TGTGCCAGCAGCCAGGACAGGGGCGATACGCAGTATTTT; cdr3_aa: CASSQDRGDTQYF
d_call: TRBD1; j_call: TRBJ2-7; clone_size: once; v_call: TRBV6-5; cdr3_nt: TGTGCCAGCAGTTTCGGACAGGGGGGCTACGAGCAGTACTTC; cdr3_aa: CASSFGQGGYEQYF
d_call: .; j_call: TRBJ2-7; clone_size: .; v_call: TRBV5-3; cdr3_nt: TGTGCCAGAAGCTTGGCTCGGGGGAGTACCTACGAGCAGTACTTC; cdr3_aa: CARSLARGSTYEQYF
d_call: .; j_call: TRBJ1-6; clone_size: .; v_call: TRBV5-4; cdr3_nt: TGTGCCAGCAGCCCTCACAGGGACCCTAATTCACCCCTCCACTTT; cdr3_aa: CASSPHRDPNSPLHF
d_call: .; j_call: TRBJ1-1; clone_size: .; v_call: TRBV2; cdr3_nt: TGTGCCAGCAGTGTGCTTGCAGGGATTGACGCTGAAGCTTTCTTT; cdr3_aa: CASSVLAGIDAEAFF
d_call: .; j_call: TRBJ2-1; clone_size: .; v_call: TRBV4-1; cdr3_nt: TGCGCCAGCAGCCTCGGAGTGATGGAGCGTGAGCAGTTCTTC; cdr3_aa: CASSLGVMEREQFF
d_call: TRBD1; j_call: TRBJ1-6; clone_size: .; v_call: TRBV7-2; cdr3_nt: TGTGCCAGCAGCTTGCGACAGGGGGCTGCGAACAATTCACCCCTCCACTTT; cdr3_aa: CASSLRQGAANNSPLHF
d_call: TRBD1; j_call: TRBJ1-1; clone_size: .; v_call: TRBV12-5; cdr3_nt: TGTGCTAGTGGTTTGGTAATTTGGGGACAGGGGAAGAACACTGAAGCTTTCTTT; cdr3_aa: CASGLVIWGQGKNTEAFF
d_call: TRBD2; j_call: TRBJ2-5; clone_size: few; v_call: TRBV9; cdr3_nt: TGTGCCAGCAGCGTCGCGCTAGCGGTTGAGGGGGAGACCCAGTACTTC; cdr3_aa: CASSVALAVEGETQYF
d_call: .; j_call: TRBJ1-5; clone_size: .; v_call: TRBV19; cdr3_nt: TGTGCCAGTAGCACATGGGAGAATCAGCCCCAGCATTTT; cdr3_aa: CASSTWENQPQHF
d_call: .; j_call: TRBJ1-1; clone_size: .; v_call: TRBV5-1; cdr3_nt: TGCGCCAGCAGGGTGGGATCGACAGCAACTGAAGCTTTCTTT; cdr3_aa: CASRVGSTATEAFF
d_call: .; j_call: TRBJ2-5; clone_size: few; v_call: TRBV19; cdr3_nt: TGTGCCAGTAGTATGAGAGGGACCCAGTACTTC; cdr3_aa: CASSMRGTQYF
d_call: .; j_call: TRBJ2-7; clone_size: .; v_call: TRBV27; cdr3_nt: TGTGCCAGCAGTTCCCTGAGCGCGCAGCAGTACTTC; cdr3_aa: CASSSLSAQQYF
d_call: TRBD2; j_call: TRBJ2-7; clone_size: .; v_call: TRBV29-1; cdr3_nt: TGCAGCGCAAAACTTCTAGCGGGGGGTGTCCAATACGAGCAGTACTTC; cdr3_aa: CSAKLLAGGVQYEQYF
d_call: .; j_call: TRBJ2-4; clone_size: .; v_call: TRBV2; cdr3_nt: TGTGCCAGCAGACGCAGCGCTGAAGCCAAAAACATTCAGTACTTC; cdr3_aa: CASRRSAEAKNIQYF
d_call: TRBD1; j_call: TRBJ1-3; clone_size: .; v_call: TRBV24-1; cdr3_nt: TGTGCCACCACCCAAACGGGGACAGCCTCTGGAAACACCATATATTTT; cdr3_aa: CATTQTGTASGNTIYF
d_call: .; j_call: TRBJ2-2; clone_size: .; v_call: TRBV11-2; cdr3_nt: TGTGCCAGCAGCTGGGCAGGGGCCGCGAACACCGGGGAGCTGTTTTTT; cdr3_aa: CASSWAGAANTGELFF
d_call: .; j_call: TRBJ1-5; clone_size: .; v_call: TRBV29-1; cdr3_nt: TGCAGCGTCCAAGGGGAAAACCAGCCCCAGCATTTT; cdr3_aa: CSVQGENQPQHF
d_call: TRBD1; j_call: TRBJ2-5; clone_size: .; v_call: TRBV3-1/TRBV3-2; cdr3_nt: TGTGCCAGCAGCCCACTCCGGACAGGGCTCGAGACCCAGTACTTC; cdr3_aa: CASSPLRTGLETQYF
d_call: .; j_call: TRBJ1-6; clone_size: .; v_call: TRBV12-5; cdr3_nt: TGTGCTAGTGGTTTGGCCTCAACAGGGTTTTCACCCCTCCACTTT; cdr3_aa: CASGLASTGFSPLHF
d_call: .; j_call: TRBJ2-1; clone_size: once; v_call: TRBV21-1; cdr3_nt: TGTGCCAGCAGCAAAGCGCTCGGGAAGGGACAGGGGAACAATGAGCAGTTCTTC; cdr3_aa: CASSKALGKGQGNNEQFF
d_call: .; j_call: TRBJ2-1; clone_size: .; v_call: TRBV12-5; cdr3_nt: TGTGCTAGTGGTTTGGTGACAGACGGACAGAGCTCCTACAATGAGCAGTTCTTC; cdr3_aa: CASGLVTDGQSSYNEQFF
d_call: .; j_call: TRBJ2-3; clone_size: .; v_call: TRBV27; cdr3_nt: TGTGCCAGCAGTTTATCCCAGGTGGGAGATACGCAGTATTTT; cdr3_aa: CASSLSQVGDTQYF
d_call: TRBD2; j_call: TRBJ2-7; clone_size: .; v_call: TRBV7-8; cdr3_nt: TGTGCCAGCAGCGCCGCCGGGGGGTGGGAGCAGTACTTC; cdr3_aa: CASSAAGGWEQYF
d_call: .; j_call: TRBJ2-1; clone_size: .; v_call: TRBV5-8; cdr3_nt: TGTGCCAGCAGCTTCCCGTTAGGGGGGGGCAATGAGCAGTTCTTC; cdr3_aa: CASSFPLGGGNEQFF
d_call: TRBD1; j_call: TRBJ2-7; clone_size: .; v_call: TRBV27; cdr3_nt: TGTGCCAGCAGTTTCGGACAGGGCACCTACGAGCAGTACTTC; cdr3_aa: CASSFGQGTYEQYF
d_call: .; j_call: TRBJ1-1; clone_size: .; v_call: TRBV10-2; cdr3_nt: TGCGCCACAAAAAAGACGGGTGAAGCTTTCTTT; cdr3_aa: CATKKTGEAFF
d_call: TRBD1; j_call: TRBJ1-5; clone_size: few; v_call: TRBV2; cdr3_nt: TGTGCCAGCAGTGAGAGTACAGGGGGCAATCAGCCCCAGCATTTT; cdr3_aa: CASSESTGGNQPQHF
d_call: .; j_call: TRBJ2-7; clone_size: .; v_call: TRBV7-9; cdr3_nt: TGTGCCAGCAGCTTAGAATCCATCTACGAGCAGTACTTC; cdr3_aa: CASSLESIYEQYF
d_call: TRBD2; j_call: TRBJ2-7; clone_size: .; v_call: TRBV15; cdr3_nt: TGTGCCACCGCCGGGACTAGCGGGGGGTTCACCTACGAGCAGTACTTC; cdr3_aa: CATAGTSGGFTYEQYF